This T cell receptor (beta chain) was recovered during a study of T cells after yellow fever vaccination (dated by TCRdb to between 2018 and 2020). For the wider study: Libraries from fractions with low cell numbers were prepared with the SMART-Seq v4 Ultra Low Input RNA kit. To follow T-cell clones before and after primary and booster YFV17D yellow fever vaccination, bulk TCR alpha and beta repertoires were sequenced over time. The cohort comprised two healthy male donors, one aged 18 to 30 and one aged 30 to 40 years. Blood was drawn at multiple timepoints before and after primary and secondary immunization, with bulk PBMC replicates and cell subsets isolated. Overall results and qualifications from the work: Most clones expanded after primary vaccination were re-detected after the booster (almost 97% of CD4 and around nine tenths of CD8), suggesting broad memory maintenance. FACS-sorted repertoires could contain abundant contaminating clonotypes from the bulk population, so computational filtering was required. Only a couple of donors were included in the study, so the extent to which the findings can be generalized is limited. A small fraction of clonotypes showed up in both the CD4 and CD8 compartments, probably as a result of convergent recombination. The secondary T-cell response was weaker than the primary response but faster, peaking on day 5 instead of day 15.

In this sample, this clonotype turned up many times. Its antigen remains undetermined. Base qualities are not at hand, and no much larger clone is one base apart. V is pared back by 2 bases and J by 0 bases, with 5 bases lying between the germline termini. Based on the germline V gene, the CDR1 and CDR2 sequences are KGHSH and LQKENI. The CDR3 measures 14 amino acids from cysteine to phenylalanine. Only CDR3 DNA remains: 42 bases, in frame from the first base. This sample was sequenced with an Illumina NovaSeq 6000. TCR cDNA was made using 5'RACE template switching, a step that added a universal primer site and unique molecular identifiers. Priming of cDNA synthesis was performed from both the TCR alpha and TCR beta constant segments. Two PCR steps were used to amplify libraries, with sample barcodes and sequencing adapters being added in the second step. Sequencing of the libraries was done on either Illumina HiSeq 2500 (2x100 bp) or NovaSeq (2x150 bp). On the authors' methods: MIGEC handled demultiplexing of reads and collapsing into UMI consensus sequences, while MiXCR performed V(D)J alignment. Vaccine-responding clonotypes were defined with edgeR using replicate PBMC samples, requiring FDR below 0.01 and a log2 fold change above 5 up to day 15. Bulk clonotypes were assigned CD4 or CD8 identity according to which sequenced CD4 or CD8 repertoire held them at higher abundance. TCRdb cleaned the public reads at Q25 with fastp, built clones with MiXCR and kept in-frame beta chains. Every entry covers one CDR3 protein and lists the most common genes and DNA from its rows. These V and J calls rely on TCRdb rather than the paper's analysis. Present in this sample are over 300,000 distinct CDR3 sequences, around 3.6% of which were seen just once. The ten largest clones represent less than 25% of the sample.

The sample's treatment or condition, from its label and the paper: live attenuated yellow fever vaccine strain. At each blood-draw timepoint, two biological replicates of bulk PBMCs were collected. A standard Ficoll-Paque protocol was used to isolate PBMCs from peripheral blood. TriZol was used to extract RNA from bulk PBMCs, from CD4 and CD8 fractions, and from dextramer-positive and dextramer-negative fractions. This TCR was sampled from a man aged 18-30 years who received the YFV17D yellow fever vaccine. The source material was PBMCs, sampled on the day of the yellow fever booster vaccination. The receptor chain draws on TRBV18 and TRBJ2-1; the D gene is unclear. The CDR3 loop reads CASSPVSSYNEQFF. The DNA sequence is given as TGTGCCAGCTCACCAGTAAGCTCCTACAATGAGCAGTTCTTC.